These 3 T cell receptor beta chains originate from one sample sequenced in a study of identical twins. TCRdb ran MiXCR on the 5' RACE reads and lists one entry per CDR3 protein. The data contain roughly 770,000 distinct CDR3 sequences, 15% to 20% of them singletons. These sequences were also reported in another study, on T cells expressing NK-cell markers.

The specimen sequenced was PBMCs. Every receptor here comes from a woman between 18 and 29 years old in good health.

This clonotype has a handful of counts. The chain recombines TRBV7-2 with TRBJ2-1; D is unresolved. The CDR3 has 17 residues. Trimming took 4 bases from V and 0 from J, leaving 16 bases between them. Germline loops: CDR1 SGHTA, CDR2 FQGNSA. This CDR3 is CASSSLGKASSYNEQFF. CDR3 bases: TGTGCCAGCAGCTCCCTAGGGAAGGCGAGCTCCTACAATGAGCAGTTCTTC.

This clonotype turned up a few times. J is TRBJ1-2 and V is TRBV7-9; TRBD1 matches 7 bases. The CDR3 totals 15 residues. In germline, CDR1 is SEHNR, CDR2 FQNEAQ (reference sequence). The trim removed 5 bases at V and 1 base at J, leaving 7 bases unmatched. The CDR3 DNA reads TGTGCCAGCAGCACGCAGGGGGGGTTTAACTATGGCTACACCTTC. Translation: CASSTQGGFNYGYTF.

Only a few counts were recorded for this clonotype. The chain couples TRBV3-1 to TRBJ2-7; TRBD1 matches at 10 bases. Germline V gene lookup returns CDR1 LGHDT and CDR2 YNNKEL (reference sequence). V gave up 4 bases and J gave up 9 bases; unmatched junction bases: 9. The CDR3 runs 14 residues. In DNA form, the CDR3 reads TGTGCCAGCAGCCCCCGGGACAGGGGAACGGGGCAGTACTTC. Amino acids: CASSPRDRGTGQYF.